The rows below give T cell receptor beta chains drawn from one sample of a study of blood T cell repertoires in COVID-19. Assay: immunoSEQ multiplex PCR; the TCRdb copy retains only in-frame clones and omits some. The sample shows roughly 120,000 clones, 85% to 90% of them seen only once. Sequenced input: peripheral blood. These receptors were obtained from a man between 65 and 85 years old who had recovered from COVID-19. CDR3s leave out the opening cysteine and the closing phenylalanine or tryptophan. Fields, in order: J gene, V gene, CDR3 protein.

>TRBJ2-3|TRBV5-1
ASSLAQGAADTQY
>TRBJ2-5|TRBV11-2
ASSLDLGLAGGETQY
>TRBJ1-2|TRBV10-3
AISESSFSGYT
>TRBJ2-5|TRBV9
ASSPGTSGGAQETQY
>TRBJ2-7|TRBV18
ASSPPGFSYEQY
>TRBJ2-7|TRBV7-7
ASSLAPVSGGPQEQY
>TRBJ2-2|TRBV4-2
ASSHRDRTTGELF
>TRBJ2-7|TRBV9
ASSPQGQGPYEQY
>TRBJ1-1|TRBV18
ASSTSEKTEAF
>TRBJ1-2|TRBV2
ATGTVGRRGYT
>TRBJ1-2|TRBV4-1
ASSRPGQGYGYT
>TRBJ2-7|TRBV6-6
ASSPAGVYEQY
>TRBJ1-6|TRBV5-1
ASSPGTGGNNSPLH
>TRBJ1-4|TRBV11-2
ASRPHLGGEKLF
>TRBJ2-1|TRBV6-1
ASSEQGIEQF
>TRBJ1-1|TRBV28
ASSPIQGEAF
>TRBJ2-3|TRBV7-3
ASSRGAMDTQY
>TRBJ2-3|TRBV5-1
ASSLALRADTQY
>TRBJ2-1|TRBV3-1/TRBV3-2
ASSPTSGSNHNEQF
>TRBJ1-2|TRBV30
AWSRGGGTGYGYT
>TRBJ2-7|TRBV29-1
SVVTPRNPYEQY
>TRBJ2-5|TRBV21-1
ASSKGGAGGGETQY
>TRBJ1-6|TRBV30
AWSVGTGRNSPLH
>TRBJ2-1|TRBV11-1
ASSLGLTSGNNEQF
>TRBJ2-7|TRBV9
ASTSGQDSYEQY
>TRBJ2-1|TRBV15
ATSLSSGSFNEQF
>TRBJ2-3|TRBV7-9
ASSLNAGGVTDTQY
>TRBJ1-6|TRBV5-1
ASSLQGQGGSPLH
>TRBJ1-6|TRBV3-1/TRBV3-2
ASSQDRGNSPLH
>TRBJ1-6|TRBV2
ASSARGLGNSPLH
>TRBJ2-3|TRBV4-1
ASSQAAGVARDTQY
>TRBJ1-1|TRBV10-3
AIRWGSGDVTEAF
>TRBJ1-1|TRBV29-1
SVVGQGAENEAF
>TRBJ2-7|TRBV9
ASSVDPGAAYEQY
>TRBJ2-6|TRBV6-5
ATSRGTGANVLT
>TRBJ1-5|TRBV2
ASVIQGQPQH
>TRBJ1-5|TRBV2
ASSELPGQGNQPQH
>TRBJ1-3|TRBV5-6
ASSLLQGSSGNTIY
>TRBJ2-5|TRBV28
ASSRRDRGRETQY
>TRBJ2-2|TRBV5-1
ASSISGSVGTGELF
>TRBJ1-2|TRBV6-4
ASSDPGTGGNGYT
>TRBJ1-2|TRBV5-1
ASKSGTGGFGYT
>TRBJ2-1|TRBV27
ASSLSNRGSYNEQF
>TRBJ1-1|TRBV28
ASSFGLMNTEAF
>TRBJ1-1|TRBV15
ATSRDQVNTEAF
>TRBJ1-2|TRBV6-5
ASSSLGVDRTYGYT
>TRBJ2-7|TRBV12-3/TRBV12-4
ASSLYRSSEQY
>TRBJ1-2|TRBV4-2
ASTGGQAYGYT
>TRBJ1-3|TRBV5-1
ASSRGQILPYSGNTIY
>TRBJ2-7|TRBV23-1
ARQGPEVPYEQY
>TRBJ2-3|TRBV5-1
ASSTQGGGANTQY
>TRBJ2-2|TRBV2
ASGGQGAWTGELF
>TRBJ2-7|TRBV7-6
ASSLGTGSSYEQY
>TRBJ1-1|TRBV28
ASSLPQGRAEAF
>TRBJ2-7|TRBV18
ASSRAYEQY